This T cell receptor beta chain was captured by sequencing in a study of siplizumab effects on memory and regulatory T cells. Points on this clone: Its matching antigen is unknown.

The CDR3 sequence is 12 residues long. The V gene lost 8 bases and the J gene lost 6 bases, with 11 bases spanning the gap. Germline CDR1 SGHTA, CDR2 FQGNSA. Study outcomes and limitations: Significant reduction of alloreactive sequences traceable to unstimulated CD4+ memory cells was observed with siplizumab. Left unconfirmed was the suppressive function of proliferating Tregs from siplizumab cultures. Most alloreactive clones went unmapped to unstimulated subsets; only a minor fraction mapped.

TCR templates numbering approximately 94,000 were assayed per sample. Clones were sequenced by immunoSEQ multiplex PCR, and TCRdb holds only the in-frame ones, with some missing. In the table there are about 100,000 clones, approximately 91% of which are singletons. Material: CD4+ T cells sorted from blood. This receptor was identified in a human donor in good health. The chain uses TRBV7-2 and TRBJ2-1; the D gene is possibly TRBD2 (6 bases). The CDR3 here is CASGRGINEQFF. CDR3 coding DNA: TGTGCCAGCGGACGGGGGATCAATGAGCAGTTCTTC.